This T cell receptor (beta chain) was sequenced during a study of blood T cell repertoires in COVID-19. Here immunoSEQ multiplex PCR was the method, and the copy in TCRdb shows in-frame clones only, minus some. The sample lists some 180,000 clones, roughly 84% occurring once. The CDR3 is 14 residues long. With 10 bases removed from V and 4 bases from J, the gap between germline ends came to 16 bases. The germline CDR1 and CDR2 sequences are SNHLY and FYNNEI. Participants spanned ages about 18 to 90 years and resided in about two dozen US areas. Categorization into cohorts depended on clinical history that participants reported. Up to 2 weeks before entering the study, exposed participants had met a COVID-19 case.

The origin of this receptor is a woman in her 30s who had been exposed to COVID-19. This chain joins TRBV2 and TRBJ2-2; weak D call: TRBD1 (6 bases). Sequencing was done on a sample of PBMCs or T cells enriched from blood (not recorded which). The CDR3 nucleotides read TGTGCCATCAGGCTCACAGGGACCACCGGGGAGCTGTTTTTT. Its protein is CAIRLTGTTGELFF. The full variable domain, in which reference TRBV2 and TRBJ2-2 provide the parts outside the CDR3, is EPEVTQTPSHQVTQMGQEVILRCVPISNHLYFYWYRQILGQKVEFLVSFYNNEISEKSEIFDDQFSVERPDGSNFTLKIRSTKLEDSAMYFCAIRLTGTTGELFFGEGSRLTVL.